The 26 T cell receptor beta chains reported below all come from one sample, sequenced in a study of response to subunit inactivated influenza vaccine. TCRdb passed the RT-PCR reads through MiXCR, listing each CDR3 protein once. The sample lists a few hundred thousand distinct CDR3 sequences; about 15% were seen once. The sequences come from PBMCs from blood, collected approximately 13 days after vaccination. Every receptor here comes from a man aged 45-65 years who received an inactivated influenza vaccine.

The sample holds a few counts of this clonotype. The chain is built from TRBV20-1 and TRBJ2-1; D gene uncertain. This CDR3 has 15 residues. V dropped 0 bases and J dropped 3 bases, with 12 bases sitting between them. Germline loops: CDR1 DFQATT, CDR2 SNEGSKA (reference sequence). CDR3 protein: CSARDYRQSYNEQFF. The CDR3 DNA follows: TGCAGTGCTAGAGATTATCGACAAAGCTACAATGAGCAGTTCTTC.

This clonotype was counted only a few times. The J gene is TRBJ2-7, the V gene TRBV5-1; TRBD2 matches at 7 bases. Trimming removed 4 bases from V and 7 bases from J; junction bases left unmatched: 5. The length of the CDR3 is 12 residues. Germline-derived CDR1 and CDR2 are SGHRS and YFSETQ. The CDR3 loop is CASSRDYLEQYF. CDR3 DNA sequence: TGCGCCAGCAGCCGGGACTACCTAGAGCAGTACTTC. The complete variable domain, with remaining parts taken from reference TRBV5-1 and TRBJ2-7, reads KAGVTQTPRYLIKTRGQQVTLSCSPISGHRSVSWYQQTPGQGLQFLFEYFSETQRNKGNFPGRFSGRQFSNSRSEMNVSTLELGDSALYLCASSRDYLEQYFGPGTRLTVT.

This clonotype showed up just a few times. This chain joins TRBV9 and TRBJ2-5, with D possibly matching TRBD2 (6 bases). CDR1 and CDR2 (germline): SGDLS, YYNGEE. This CDR3 comprises 18 residues. Trimming removed 1 base at V and 1 base at J, with 20 bases between. This CDR3 is CASSVRGGNSGFQETQYF. The CDR3 nucleotides read TGTGCCAGCAGCGTAAGAGGTGGAAATAGCGGCTTCCAAGAGACCCAGTACTTC.

This clonotype has a count of ten or more. The V and J genes are TRBV20-1 and TRBJ2-1, with TRBD2 matching 7 bases. V was clipped by 0 bases and J by 3 bases; unmatched bases: 8. CDR3 length: 16 amino acids. Per the germline V gene, CDR1 is DFQATT and CDR2 is SNEGSKA (reference sequence). The CDR3 DNA follows: TGCAGTGCTAGAGATGGAGCTAGCGGAAACTACAATGAGCAGTTCTTC. Translating it yields CSARDGASGNYNEQFF.

The chain links TRBV12-3 or TRBV12-4 to TRBJ2-7; D is undetermined. The CDR3 contains 14 residues. Trimming left V 5 bases short and J 7 bases short, with 18 bases between. This CDR3 is CASSPPGQNWEQYF. Written as DNA, the CDR3 is TGTGCCAGCAGTCCCCCGGGTCAGAACTGGGAGCAGTACTTC.

The V gene is TRBV2, the J gene TRBJ1-2; no reliable D call. Per germline, CDR1 SNHLY and CDR2 FYNNEI. V lost 2 bases to trimming and J lost 8 bases, with 24 bases between them. The CDR3 is made up of 17 amino acids. The CDR3 DNA is TGTGCCAGCAGTGAACACGGTTTTTTCCTGGCTGTCGGGGGCTACACCTTC. Residues: CASSEHGFFLAVGGYTF.

The J gene is TRBJ2-7, the V gene TRBV7-2, with a possible D match to TRBD2 (7 bases). CDR1 is SGHTA, CDR2 FQGNSA, per germline. The CDR3 has 16 residues. V was pared by 4 bases and J by 5 bases, with 21 bases between. CDR3 bases: TGTGCCAGCAGCTCCTCAGGGCTGGGGGGGCTTGACGAGCAGTACTTC. This sequence encodes CASSSSGLGGLDEQYF.

The gene calls are TRBV20-1 and TRBJ2-7; 11 bases agree with TRBD2. Trimming took 5 bases from V and 9 from J; bases not matched to a gene: 9. Germline V gene lookup returns CDR1 DFQATT and CDR2 SNEGSKA (reference sequence). The CDR3 consists of 13 residues. The CDR3 DNA reads as TGCAGTGCTGGGACTAGCGGCTTTTCGGGGCAGTACTTC. It yields the protein CSAGTSGFSGQYF.

This rearrangement joins TRBV7-8 to TRBJ1-1, with a tentative D call TRBD1 (6 bases). V gave up 3 bases and J gave up 0 bases, with 11 bases separating them. CDR3 length: 15 residues. Germline assignment: CDR1 SGHVS and CDR2 FQNEAQ. CDR3 amino acids: CASSLQGRLNTEAFF. The CDR3, as DNA: TGTGCCAGCAGCTTGCAGGGGCGGTTGAACACTGAAGCTTTCTTT. The variable domain in full, completed from reference TRBV7-8 and TRBJ1-1, reads GAGVSQSPRYKVAKRGQDVALRCDPISGHVSLFWYQQALGQGPEFLTYFQNEAQLDKSGLPSDRFFAERPEGSVSTLKIQRTQQEDSAVYLCASSLQGRLNTEAFFGQGTRLTVV.

This clonotype was observed a handful of times. The chain uses TRBV7-8 and TRBJ2-7; 7 positions agree with TRBD1. The trim removed 3 bases at V and 6 bases at J, leaving 8 bases unmatched. Germline V lookup: CDR1 SGHVS, CDR2 FQNEAQ. The CDR3 contains 14 residues. CDR3 sequence reads: CASSFTRTGGEQYF. Written as DNA, the CDR3 is TGTGCCAGCAGCTTCACTCGGACAGGAGGCGAGCAGTACTTC.

The J gene is TRBJ2-1, the V gene TRBV4-1, with no clear D. From germline, CDR1 is MGHRA and CDR2 YSYEKL. V shed 5 bases and J shed 4 bases, with 6 bases lying between them. This CDR3 has 12 amino acids. The chain's CDR3 is CASSVAYNEQFF. CDR3 nucleotide sequence: TGCGCCAGCAGCGTAGCTTACAATGAGCAGTTCTTC.

The chain carries TRBV24-1 and TRBJ2-1; 7 bases line up with TRBD1. Per the germline V gene, CDR1 is KGHDR and CDR2 is SFDVKD. CDR3 length equals 14 residues. J lost 5 bases, V lost 9 bases, and 9 bases had no gene match. The CDR3 DNA reads as TGTGCCACCTCTCTTGCCCAGGGGGACAATGAGCAGTTCTTC. Its protein is CATSLAQGDNEQFF.

With respect to this clonotype: A much larger clone lies one base from this, so it may be a read error. The V and J genes are TRBV5-1 and TRBJ2-1, with 9 bases lining up with TRBD2. This CDR3 has 14 residues. In germline, CDR1 is SGHRS, CDR2 YFSETQ. The CDR3 here is CASSSGLAIDERFF. CDR3 DNA: TGCGCCAGCAGTTCAGGACTAGCGATCGATGAGCGGTTCTTC.

Regarding this clonotype: A much larger clone lies one base from this, so it may be a read error. The genes are TRBV4-1 and TRBJ2-5; D is ambiguous. Germline CDR1 MGHRA, CDR2 YSYEKL. The length of the CDR3 is 15 residues. The germline V and J ends were trimmed by 1 base and 4 bases, with 13 bases remaining between them. CDR3 residues: CASSQVGAGVETQYF. CDR3 nucleotides: TGCGCCAGCAGCCAAGTTGGTGCAGGTGTAGAGACCCAGTACTTC.

The chain couples TRBV12-5 to TRBJ2-2, with TRBD2 matching over 10 bases. The germline V gene encodes CDR1 LGHNT and CDR2 FRNRAP. J was trimmed by 0 bases and V by 2 bases; bases with no gene match: 6. The CDR3 spans 18 residues. The CDR3 coding sequence is TGTGCTAGTGGTTTGATCCCAGCGGGAGGGGCGAACACCGGGGAGCTGTTTTTT. Translation: CASGLIPAGGANTGELFF.

This clonotype was seen more than once but under ten times. The chain couples TRBV5-1 to TRBJ2-2, with 8 bases identical to TRBD2. This CDR3 is 15 amino acids long. The ends lost 4 bases at V and 1 base at J; junction bases unmatched: 3. The germline CDR1 and CDR2 sequences are SGHRS and YFSETQ. The CDR3 is CASSHSGENTGELFF. For the CDR3, the DNA is TGCGCCAGCAGCCATAGCGGGGAGAACACCGGGGAGCTGTTTTTT. The full variable domain, rest sourced from reference TRBV5-1 and TRBJ2-2, is KAGVTQTPRYLIKTRGQQVTLSCSPISGHRSVSWYQQTPGQGLQFLFEYFSETQRNKGNFPGRFSGRQFSNSRSEMNVSTLELGDSALYLCASSHSGENTGELFFGEGSRLTVL.

This clonotype has only a few counts. The rearrangement uses TRBV15 and TRBJ2-1; 7 bases line up with TRBD1. CDR1 is LNHNV, CDR2 YYDKDF, per germline (reference sequence). The CDR3 sequence is 12 residues long. The trim removed 11 bases at V and 10 bases at J, leaving 11 bases unmatched. The CDR3: CAVGRGRWEQFF. The CDR3 DNA reads as TGTGCCGTGGGTAGGGGGCGATGGGAGCAGTTCTTC.

Concerning this clonotype: Mismatch with germline at one junction end may stem from a read error. The chain uses TRBV7-9 and TRBJ2-7; tentatively, D is TRBD1 (5 bases). Germline V CDR1 and CDR2: SEHNR, FQNEAQ (reference sequence). This CDR3 comprises 14 residues. CDR3 protein: CGSSSQQVPYEQYF. The CDR3 DNA sequence: TGTGGCAGCAGCTCACAACAGGTTCCCTACGAGCAGTACTTC.

This chain joins TRBV9 and TRBJ2-7; D gene unclear. Germline V gives CDR1 SGDLS, CDR2 YYNGEE. The CDR3 contains 14 residues. The ends were cut back, 0 bases at V and 0 bases at J, with 7 bases in the middle. CDR3 in amino acids: CASSVGASSYEQYF. CDR3 bases: TGTGCCAGCAGCGTAGGGGCTAGCTCCTACGAGCAGTACTTC.

The CDR3 sequence is CASSRDRGSLGEQYF. CDR3 bases: TGCGCCAGCAGCCGGGACAGGGGGTCCCTCGGGGAGCAGTACTTC. The chain uses TRBV5-1 and TRBJ2-7, with 11 bases identical to TRBD1. The V gene's germline CDR1 is SGHRS and CDR2 YFSETQ. The CDR3 length is 15 residues. Trimming took 4 bases from V and 7 from J; bases not matched to a gene: 10.

The J gene is TRBJ1-1, the V gene TRBV7-2; D not resolved. This CDR3 spans 11 amino acids. V was cut by 5 bases and J by 11 bases, with 12 bases left in between. The germline V gene has CDR1 SGHTA and CDR2 FQGNSA. The CDR3 DNA reads as TGTGCCAGCAGCCTGACGGCTATGGCTTTCTTT. It yields the protein CASSLTAMAFF.

A few counts support this clonotype. This chain connects TRBV5-1 to TRBJ2-3, with D possibly matching TRBD1 (6 bases). V lost 4 bases to trimming and J lost 4 bases, with 16 bases between them. Germline V lookup: CDR1 SGHRS, CDR2 YFSETQ. The CDR3 contains 15 residues. The DNA of the CDR3 is TGCGCCAGCAGCGTGACCAACCCAGGGGCAGATACGCAGTATTTT. Its protein product is CASSVTNPGADTQYF.

The chain recombines TRBV3-1 with TRBJ2-5; D is unclear. V was shortened by 4 bases and J by 4 bases, with 13 bases between the two germline ends. The CDR3 length is 14 residues. Germline CDR1 reads LGHDT; CDR2 reads YNNKEL (reference sequence). The CDR3 sequence: CASSPRTAIETQYF. CDR3 sequence (DNA): TGTGCCAGCAGCCCGCGGACCGCTATAGAGACCCAGTACTTC.

This clonotype occurred a few times. The chain combines TRBV11-2 with TRBJ1-4; D gene unclear. The CDR3 covers 15 residues. The germline V gene encodes CDR1 SGHAT and CDR2 FQNNGV. Trimming cost V 2 bases and J 3 bases, with 10 bases left between them. CDR3: CASSLSGGPNEKLFF. In nucleotides, the CDR3 is TGTGCCAGCAGCTTATCGGGAGGGCCTAATGAAAAACTGTTTTTT.

CDR3 DNA: TGTGCCAGCAGCTTAATCTTCGGACAGTCCTACGAGCAGTACTTC. Translated, it gives CASSLIFGQSYEQYF. The chain recombines TRBV7-8 with TRBJ2-7; D possibly corresponds to TRBD1 (6 bases). Trimming took off 2 bases at V and 1 base at J, with 12 bases between the two ends. Germline-derived CDR1 and CDR2 are SGHVS and FQNEAQ. The CDR3 has 15 amino acids.

This clonotype was detected a few times. This rearrangement joins TRBV12-3 or TRBV12-4 to TRBJ1-2; tentative D call: TRBD1 (6 bases). This CDR3 is 16 amino acids long. V lost 4 bases and J 5 bases, leaving 20 bases between the germline ends. CDR3 residues: CASSSPAGATIYGYTF. The CDR3 DNA follows: TGTGCCAGCAGTTCCCCGGCAGGGGCGACAATTTATGGCTACACCTTC.